This TCR beta chain is drawn from a study of cytomegalovirus exposure and HLA in healthy donors (dated by TCRdb to about 2017). In the study overall: An earlier analysis of around 600 of the donors reported 276 Gb of sequence data and 117 million unique TCR beta sequences from 150 million to 200 million T cells. Every discovery cohort repertoire had been produced on one sequencing platform. HLA typing covered class I and class II loci at four-digit resolution. The study profiled the T cell repertoires of under 850 subjects by immunosequencing and related them to cytomegalovirus serostatus. An early release covering more than 500 HLA-typed donors comprised 300 to 350 gigabases of sequencing data and 85 million or so unique TCR sequences. Alongside the repertoire data, information on donor age, sex, ethnicity and CMV serostatus was compiled. A separate validation cohort of some 130 different subjects was used in addition to the approximately 610-subject first cohort. Of the approximately 400 genotyped donors, over 70% fell in the genetic ancestry cluster associated with self-reported Caucasian donors. The study aimed to test whether cataloging public T cell receptors could reveal signatures of past pathogen exposure. Four to six DR-DQ haplotypes were handled as single units for association and clustering, since linkage in the cohort was strong. Among about 410 genotyped donors of the cohort, an average of around 220,000 unique TCR beta nucleotide sequences was sequenced per donor, of which roughly 18% were non-productive. To decide whether each TCR beta V gene segment behaved as functional or pseudogenic, an earlier analysis of some 600 of the donors relied on high-throughput TCR beta sequencing. The number of donors typed differed by locus, with about 629-640 for A, B, C, DRB1 and DQB1, 522 for DQA1, approximately 570 for DPA1, and some 450 for DPB1. In the later analysis, no new phenotypic data were used to find candidate immune exposures; instead, reliance was placed on TCR beta sequences and their occurrence across donors. Genome-wide SNP genotypes for about 65% of the 666 donors were used in a later genetic analysis, which treated that subset as a discovery cohort. To predict cytomegalovirus infection status, the study brought together high-throughput TCR immunosequencing, statistical association of individual TCRs with disease status, and machine learning. A later analysis re-analyzed previously published TCR beta repertoires from hundreds of donors and added high-resolution HLA genotyping to study TCR occurrence patterns.

Library generation was performed with the immunoSEQ multiplex PCR assay. For the multiplex PCR, a mixture combining 60 forward primers for TCR Vbeta segments and 13 reverse primers for TCR Jbeta segments was used. Amplification of the CDR3 region of rearranged TCR beta genes was performed with a multiplex PCR assay on genomic DNA. The amplified TCR beta libraries were sequenced on the Illumina HiSeq System as 87-base-pair reads. Per the original workflow: A later analysis tallied around 87 million unique TCR beta chains across the 640 or so repertoires, and some 10 million of those chains were shared by two or more donors. Raw reads were error-corrected and collapsed into unique sequences with a nearest-neighbor algorithm that merged closely related sequences to remove PCR and sequencing errors. V, D and J gene segments were assigned by aligning CDR3 sequences to IMGT reference sequences. Each retained sequence needed at least a six-nucleotide match to both a V gene segment and a J gene segment. Rearrangements were called productive when the CDR3 lacked stop codons and stayed in frame with V and J; all others were non-productive. CDR3 was defined according to IMGT convention as the region running from the second conserved V-encoded cysteine to the conserved J-encoded phenylalanine. The earlier analysis of roughly 590 of the donors excluded sequences that lacked an unambiguous match to a single V gene segment. In an earlier analysis of 450 to 750 of the donors, a V segment was called functional when productive rearrangements were above 56.7%, and segregating when the standard deviation between donors exceeded 5%. To diagnose cytomegalovirus status from the catalog of TCR beta chain sequences, a statistical classification framework was built. In a later analysis, TCR nucleotide sequences were compared against IMGT/GENE-DB human TR gene sequences so that V and J genes could be assigned. The TCRdist pipeline was used in a later analysis to assign CDR3 sequences and most-parsimonious VDJ recombination scenarios. In a later analysis, each TCR beta chain was defined by its CDR3 amino acid sequence together with its V-gene family, and reads without a unique V-gene family were excluded. In a later analysis, a few hundred highly shared, low-generation-probability nucleotide sequences were removed to address suspected cross-contamination and a sequencing artifact. A later analysis calculated a clonal expansion index for each public chain from normalized within-repertoire ranks of inferred template counts. Generation probabilities in a later analysis came from a VDJ recombination model fitted to out-of-frame rearrangements, and those results were checked against IGoR. A later analysis scored TCR-TCR, TCR-HLA and TCR-CMV co-occurrence with hypergeometric tests, applying a repertoire-size bias correction to TCR pairs. In a later analysis, false discovery rates were estimated by permuting HLA or CMV assignments 20 times. In a later analysis, co-occurring TCRs were grouped using DBSCAN, and TCRdist sequence similarity was added for clustering within HLA-allele-positive subsets. Repertoires with fewer than 30,000 or more than 120,000 public chains, plus five repertoires with anomalous nucleotide sharing, were excluded from co-occurrence clustering. TCRdb's version of the immuneACCESS table is confined to in-frame rearrangements and falls short of the full clone set. An unresolved V gene accounts for under half of the shortfall where checked; the remainder is of unknown origin. V and J calls and clone size come straight from that table; D and trimming were deduced from the DNA. The table for this sample lists under 200,000 clones; 84% of them were counted only once. Jointly, the top ten make up 1.9% of the sample.

Including cysteine and phenylalanine, the CDR3 has 14 amino acids. Only CDR3 DNA remains: 42 bases, in frame from the first base. Ends trimmed: V by 6 bases, J by 4 bases; bases unmatched to a gene: 5. CDR1 and CDR2 (MNHEY, SVGAGI) derive from the germline V gene. What the work shows at the level of the full study, not this receptor alone: A total of 164 TCR beta chains were listed by the study as associated with cytomegalovirus. Some IMGT-functional V segments, including TRBV6-2 and TRBV6-3, could not be distinguished by the 87-base-pair reads and were therefore excluded. Roughly uniform sequencing depth across donors was assumed in presence/absence analyses, although this assumption may not hold. The earlier analysis of approximately 560 of the donors excluded some 15 rarely observed V segments, including chromosome 9 orphons, because counts were too low. Compared with the 666-donor mean, donors in an Asian-associated ancestry cluster had fewer N-insertions in productive TCRs, according to a later genetic analysis. Most TCR sequences were observed very rarely across donors, whereas some public TCRs were present in many individuals. The classifier was reported to diagnose cytomegalovirus status with high specificity and sensitivity in both the original and validation cohorts. In a later analysis, HLA-associated TCR beta chains showed more clonal expansion and lower generation probabilities than non-associated chains that were equally common. CMV serostatus was the only immune exposure information available for the cohort. Because some donors lacked HLA typing at each locus, the association tests relied only on the typed subset. In an earlier analysis of 450 to 750 of the donors, most TCR beta V segments appeared in productive rearrangements about 87% or about 30% of the time, broadly matching IMGT annotations. A further reported finding was that TCR beta sequences accurately predicted the HLA-A and HLA-B alleles for most subjects in the first cohort. In vitro tests confirmed that three of the cytomegalovirus-associated TCR beta chains recognize cytomegalovirus antigens. According to a later analysis, parvovirus B19, influenza, CMV and Epstein-Barr virus appeared linked to several top co-occurrence clusters. A group of highly shared sequence variants was considered likely to be a technical artifact of the sequencing pipeline. Linkage disequilibrium might explain the correlated functional status among segregating V segments, but an unknown experimental factor could not be ruled out. In a later analysis, over 15,000 TCR beta sequences were associated with specific HLA alleles at a false discovery rate of 0.05. Assigning TCR associations to individual alleles was difficult when HLA alleles, especially DR and DQ, strongly co-occurred. Most CMV-associated TCR beta chains appeared to be HLA-restricted in a later analysis, and the HLA associations seemed to be driven largely by CMV exposure. Only TCR beta chains were sequenced in this cohort, and the absence of alpha or paired-chain data limited detectable features. An association between a missense DCLRE1C variant and V-gene and J-gene trimming of TCR beta chains was found in a later genetic analysis and replicated in an independent cohort. According to the authors, the approach could potentially be generalized to other disease states and immunological phenotypes. A later analysis found that TCR association rates varied across HLA loci, with DRB1 alleles showing the most associated TCRs and HLA-C alleles the fewest.

In total, around 600 healthy bone marrow donors made up the cohort. Cohort members were all nominally healthy when sampled, although unrecorded immune exposures were likely present. The donor tested CMV seronegative and was one of the 352 seronegative cohort members. A peripheral blood sample was collected from each donor, and TCR beta sequencing was performed on peripheral blood mononuclear cells. Genomic DNA extraction from the blood cell samples was performed with the Qiagen DNeasy Blood Extraction Kit. In the case of this clone: Its binding antigen is unknown. The sample holds no much larger clone one base away, and base qualities are not on file.

Recombination joined TRBV6-5 with TRBJ2-7, and 11 junctional nucleotides match TRBD1. The source material was PBMCs. This clonotype was obtained from a man between 18 and 35 years old in good health and CMV-seronegative. The CDR3 reads CASSSGTGGYEQYF. The nucleotide sequence is given as TGTGCCAGCAGCTCCGGGACAGGGGGGTACGAGCAGTACTTC.